Each of the 25 T cell receptor beta chains below was sequenced from the same sample in a study of siplizumab effects on memory and regulatory T cells. Assay: immunoSEQ multiplex PCR; the TCRdb copy retains only in-frame clones and omits some. Of around 100,000 clones in the sample, 80% to 95% were seen once. The specimen was non-Treg CD4+ T cells sorted from blood. The receptors shown here come from a human donor in good health.

Remarks on this clone: Sequence at one end of the junction differs from germline and may be a read error. This sequence joins TRBV7-7 and TRBJ1-1; possible D gene TRBD1, 5 bases. In germline, CDR1 is SSHAT, CDR2 FNYEAQ (reference sequence). This CDR3 contains 15 residues. CDR3 amino acids: CASSSPFWGDTEAFF. The CDR3 coding sequence is TGTGCTAGCAGCTCTCCTTTTTGGGGGGACACTGAAGCTTTCTTT. The full variable domain, its missing parts supplied by reference TRBV7-7 and TRBJ1-1, is GAGVSQSPRYKVTKRGQDVTLRCDPISSHATLYWYQQALGQGPEFLTYFNYEAQPDKSGLPSDRFSAERPEGSISTLTIQRTEQRDSAMYRCASSSPFWGDTEAFFGQGTRLTVV.

V gene TRBV18 combines with J gene TRBJ2-2; the match to TRBD2 covers 11 bases. This CDR3 is 18 amino acids long. Germline CDR1 KGHSH, CDR2 LQKENI. The J segment lost 3 bases and the V segment lost 1 base, leaving 7 bases of the junction unmatched. DNA for the CDR3: TGTGCCAGCTCACCACTAACCCTAGCGGGAGGTGACACCGGGGAGCTGTTTTTT. Translated: CASSPLTLAGGDTGELFF.

This clone was found once. This sequence joins TRBV5-6 and TRBJ2-2, with D maybe TRBD1 (6 bases). In germline, CDR1 is SGHDT, CDR2 YYEEEE. CDR3 length: 18 residues. Trimming removed 4 bases at V and 3 bases at J, with 22 bases between. CDR3 sequence: CASSTATGTREYTGELFF. CDR3 DNA sequence: TGTGCCAGCAGCACCGCGACCGGGACAAGGGAGTACACCGGGGAGCTGTTTTTT.

The chain couples TRBV7-9 to TRBJ2-3, with D unclear. V lost 5 bases, J lost 1 base, and 25 bases lay in between. Germline V gene lookup returns CDR1 SEHNR and CDR2 FQNEAQ (reference sequence). The CDR3 contains 19 residues. For the CDR3, the DNA is TGTGCCAGCAGCCCCGGTAGCACAGTTGCAGGCTACGGCACAGATACGCAGTATTTT. This sequence encodes CASSPGSTVAGYGTDTQYF. Combining the CDR3 with reference TRBV7-9 and TRBJ2-3 gives the whole variable domain DTGVSQNPRHKITKRGQNVTFRCDPISEHNRLYWYRQTLGQGPEFLTYFQNEAQLEKSRLLSDRFSAERPKGSFSTLEIQRTEQGDSAMYLCASSPGSTVAGYGTDTQYFGPGTRLTVL.

The count of this clone is one. This chain joins TRBV29-1 and TRBJ1-2; a weak D match, TRBD1 (5 bases). There are 13 residues in the CDR3. Trimming cost V 4 bases and J 4 bases, with 13 bases left between them. Germline CDR1 and CDR2: SQVTM and ANQGSEA. Written as DNA, the CDR3 is TGCAGCGTTGGGCAAGGGGAGAGCTATGGCTACACCTTC. Translation: CSVGQGESYGYTF.

The V and J genes are TRBV7-3 and TRBJ2-2; 7 nucleotides line up with TRBD1. V was clipped by 4 bases and J by 0 bases; unmatched bases: 5. The CDR3 sequence is 16 residues long. Germline CDR1 and CDR2: SGHTA and FQGTGA. In nucleotides, the CDR3 is TGTGCCAGCAGCTCGACTACAGGGGCGAACACCGGGGAGCTGTTTTTT. As protein: CASSSTTGANTGELFF.

The chain's CDR3 is CATSREAGYNEQFF. The CDR3 nucleotides read TGTGCCACCAGCAGAGAAGCGGGGTACAATGAGCAGTTCTTC. V gene TRBV15 combines with J gene TRBJ2-1; 7 positions match TRBD2. Germline trimming cut 0 bases from V and 4 bases from J; bases unmatched to any gene: 0. Germline assignment: CDR1 LNHNV and CDR2 YYDKDF (reference sequence). CDR3 size: 14 residues. The whole variable domain, remainder taken from reference TRBV15 and TRBJ2-1, is DAMVIQNPRYQVTQFGKPVTLSCSQTLNHNVMYWYQQKSSQAPKLLFHYYDKDFNNEADTPDNFQSRRPNTSFCFLDIRSPGLGDTAMYLCATSREAGYNEQFFGPGTRLTVL.

The V call is TRBV7-9, the J call TRBJ1-4; 8 nucleotides match TRBD1. The CDR3 is made up of 12 amino acids. Trimming took 4 bases from V and 13 from J; bases not matched to a gene: 5. Germline V gene lookup returns CDR1 SEHNR and CDR2 FQNEAQ (reference sequence). In DNA form, the CDR3 reads TGTGCCAGCAGCTCCGGACAGGGACCACTGTTTTTT. Translating gives CASSSGQGPLFF.

This chain joins TRBV30 and TRBJ2-3, with 7 bases aligning to TRBD2. V shed 5 bases, J shed 6 bases, and the junction held 11 bases outside the gene matches. The CDR3 has 14 residues. Germline CDR1 reads GTSNPN; CDR2 reads SVGIG (reference sequence). CDR3 protein: CAWQFSVGRDTQYF. The CDR3, as DNA: TGTGCCTGGCAATTCTCCGTCGGGAGGGATACGCAGTATTTT.

The rearrangement uses TRBV28 and TRBJ1-3; D is uncertain. Germline CDR1 is MDHEN and CDR2 is SYDVKM. The CDR3 has 15 residues. The germline V and J ends were trimmed by 6 bases and 1 base, with 13 bases remaining between them. CDR3 sequence reads: CASSPVRRSGNTIYF. The CDR3 DNA sequence: TGTGCCAGCAGCCCCGTTCGGCGGTCTGGAAACACCATATATTTT.

V and J are TRBV7-9 and TRBJ2-7; 13 nucleotides align to TRBD2. The germline V gene has CDR1 SEHNR and CDR2 FQNEAQ (reference sequence). The trim removed 5 bases at V and 10 bases at J, leaving 11 bases unmatched. The CDR3 is 15 residues long. DNA for the CDR3: TGTGCCAGCAGCACCCGGACTAGCGGGAGTACGGAACAGTACTTC. Translated, it gives CASSTRTSGSTEQYF. Full variable domain (missing parts from reference TRBV7-9 and TRBJ2-7): DTGVSQNPRHKITKRGQNVTFRCDPISEHNRLYWYRQTLGQGPEFLTYFQNEAQLEKSRLLSDRFSAERPKGSFSTLEIQRTEQGDSAMYLCASSTRTSGSTEQYFGPGTRLTVT.

Within the sample, this clone is medium-sized. The V call is TRBV5-1, the J call TRBJ2-4; 9 bases are a match to TRBD1. Germline V gene sequence: CDR1 SGHRS, CDR2 YFSETQ. This CDR3 has 19 residues. V trimming: 4 bases; J trimming: 0 bases; junction bases outside the gene matches: 14. Written as DNA, the CDR3 is TGCGCCAGCAGCCCTTGGGAAGGGACAGGGTATCTAGCCAAAAACATTCAGTACTTC. It codes for CASSPWEGTGYLAKNIQYF.

This chain links TRBV28 with TRBJ2-7, with D hard to call. Germline lookup yields CDR1 MDHEN and CDR2 SYDVKM. Trimming removed 3 bases from V and 2 bases from J, with 8 bases in between. The CDR3 spans 13 residues. The CDR3 DNA follows: TGTGCCAGCAGTTTTCAGCCAACCTACGAGCAGTACTTC. Its translation: CASSFQPTYEQYF.

The chain joins TRBV5-1 to TRBJ1-2, with TRBD1 matching over 7 bases. In germline, CDR1 is SGHRS, CDR2 YFSETQ. CDR3 length: 14 residues. Unmatched junction bases numbered 11, after V lost 4 bases and J lost 8 bases. CDR3 in DNA: TGCGCCAGCAGCCGCGGGACAGCTCATGGCGGCTACACCTTC. Residues: CASSRGTAHGGYTF.

The gene calls are TRBV7-2 and TRBJ1-2, with 7 bases aligning to TRBD1. The germline gives CDR1 SGHTA, CDR2 FQGNSA. The CDR3 has 13 amino acids. Trimming at V came to 3 bases and at J to 8 bases, leaving 6 bases not matched to a gene. The CDR3 region has the DNA TGTGCCAGCAGCTTGACAGGGAATAGAGGCTACACCTTC. Amino acid sequence: CASSLTGNRGYTF. Looking up the rest from reference TRBV7-2 and TRBJ1-2 gives the full variable domain: GAGVSQSPSNKVTEKGKDVELRCDPISGHTALYWYRQSLGQGLEFLIYFQGNSAPDKSGLPSDRFSAERTGGSVSTLTIQRTQQEDSAVYLCASSLTGNRGYTFGSGTRLTVV.

V gene TRBV7-3 combines with J gene TRBJ2-1; the D call may be TRBD1 or TRBD2 (6 bases each). V lost 2 bases and J lost 5, with 13 bases in between. Germline V CDR1 and CDR2: SGHTA, FQGTGA. CDR3 length: 15 amino acids. The CDR3 bases are TGTGCCAGCAGCTTAGTGGGGGGCACCCACAATGAGCAGTTCTTC. This translates into CASSLVGGTHNEQFF. Looking up the rest from reference TRBV7-3 and TRBJ2-1 gives the full variable domain: GAGVSQTPSNKVTEKGKYVELRCDPISGHTALYWYRQSLGQGPEFLIYFQGTGAADDSGLPNDRFFAVRPEGSVSTLKIQRTERGDSAVYLCASSLVGGTHNEQFFGPGTRLTVL.

The chain employs TRBV19 and TRBJ2-1; D not certain. The germline V gene encodes CDR1 LNHDA and CDR2 SQIVND (reference sequence). The V end lost 3 bases, the J end lost 0 bases, and 9 bases lay between the germline ends. The CDR3 loop spans 15 amino acids. This CDR3 reads CASSMGSTSYNEQFF. CDR3 nucleotide sequence: TGTGCCAGTAGTATGGGGTCGACCTCCTACAATGAGCAGTTCTTC.

The chain carries TRBV5-8 and TRBJ2-3; D could derive from TRBD1 or TRBD2 (5 bases each). From germline, CDR1 is SGHTS and CDR2 YDEGEE. Trimming stripped 1 base from V and 10 bases from J, with 7 bases between. The CDR3 loop spans 11 amino acids. The CDR3 nucleotides are TGTGCCAGCAGCTTGAGGGGAGCGCAGTATTTT. Translation gives CASSLRGAQYF.

This clone was detected only once. The chain joins TRBV28 to TRBJ2-1; D not certain. Deletions cut 0 bases from V and 5 bases from J, with 11 bases between. The germline V gene has CDR1 MDHEN and CDR2 SYDVKM. The CDR3 is 15 amino acids. The CDR3 DNA sequence: TGTGCCAGCAGTTTATGGGGTTCACCAAACAATGAGCAGTTCTTC. This translates into CASSLWGSPNNEQFF.

The rearrangement uses TRBV21-1 and TRBJ2-4; the DNA was not used to check the table's D call, TRBD2. TRBV21-1 represents a pseudogene. The CDR3 covers 16 residues. As DNA, the CDR3 is TGTGCCAGCAGCTACGAAACGGGAGGAGACAAAAACATTCAGTACTTC. As protein: CASSYETGGDKNIQYF.

This chain uses TRBV28 with TRBJ1-5; D remains unclear. This CDR3 comprises 14 residues. V gave up 3 bases and J gave up 2 bases, with 8 bases separating them. The V gene's germline CDR1 is MDHEN and CDR2 SYDVKM. CDR3 bases: TGTGCCAGCAGTTTCCATAGGGGCAATCAGCCCCAGCATTTT. Translation: CASSFHRGNQPQHF.

The chain couples TRBV7-3 to TRBJ2-1, with TRBD2 identical over 8 bases. The length of the CDR3 is 15 residues. CDR1 and CDR2 (germline): SGHTA, FQGTGA. The trim removed 5 bases at V and 4 bases at J, leaving 7 bases unmatched. The CDR3 region is CASSLSGAPYNEQFF. Here the CDR3 DNA reads TGTGCCAGCAGCCTTAGCGGGGCGCCTTACAATGAGCAGTTCTTC.

The chain uses TRBV6-5 and TRBJ1-1; 7 bases line up with TRBD1. This CDR3 is 13 amino acids long. V was clipped by 4 bases and J by 7 bases; unmatched bases: 6. CDR1 MNHEY and CDR2 SVGAGI come from the germline V gene. Written as DNA, the CDR3 is TGTGCCAGCAGTTCTGGGACAGTACATGAAGCTTTCTTT. Its protein is CASSSGTVHEAFF.

The chain joins TRBV5-8 to TRBJ1-1; D uncertain. Trimming cost V 6 bases and J 8 bases, with 20 bases left between them. This CDR3 is built from 14 residues. Germline V gene data show CDR1 as SGHTS and CDR2 as YDEGEE. The CDR3: CASKSRAPAYEAFF. The CDR3 coding sequence is TGTGCCAGCAAGTCCCGGGCCCCGGCGTACGAAGCTTTCTTT.

V gene TRBV5-4 combines with J gene TRBJ2-7; D not resolved. CDR3 length: 15 residues. Looked up from germline, CDR1 is SGHNT and CDR2 is YYREEE (reference sequence). V lost 4 bases and J 2 bases, leaving 16 bases between the germline ends. The CDR3 coding sequence is TGTGCCAGCAGCGGGGAAGCTGATCCAGCCTACGAGCAGTACTTC. Amino acids: CASSGEADPAYEQYF.